This entry describes one T cell receptor (beta chain). The data derive from a study of PD-L1 blockade in urothelial cancer. Study information: The authors examined blood 3 weeks (second dose) and 6 weeks after treatment start. Reported median T cell count for blood samples was around 150,000.

Disease in patients was locally advanced or metastatic urothelial carcinoma. Each PCR had synthetic TCR analog templates added to it as a spike-in. The method was immunoSEQ multiplex PCR; TCRdb's version includes in-frame clones alone and lacks a portion of them. In the table there are tens of thousands of clones, roughly 88% of which are singletons. The CDR3 spans 13 residues. CDR1 MNHNY and CDR2 SVGAGI come from the germline V gene (reference sequence). V was clipped by 6 bases and J by 1 base, with 7 bases between them. The V gene is TRBV6-6, the J gene TRBJ1-3; no clear D. The sequencing used PBMCs, collected around atezolizumab (anti-PD-L1) treatment. The TCR comes from a man aged 60 to 69 with urothelial cancer. This CDR3 reads CASRHSSGNTIYF. The CDR3 bases are TGTGCCAGCAGGCACAGTTCTGGAAACACCATATATTTT.